Each of the 21 T cell receptor beta chains below was sequenced from the same sample in a study of CD8 T cells in ankylosing spondylitis. General study findings and limits: Several highly homologous variants made up a TCR beta motif, and this motif appeared characteristic of ankylosing spondylitis blood.

TCRdb processed the 5' RACE reads anew with MiXCR; each CDR3 protein has one entry. The top ten clones hold about 6.5% of a sample with approximately 540,000 distinct CDR3 sequences, over 9.5% of them seen once. These receptors have no known antigen. Sequenced material: blood, either unsorted or a sorted T cell fraction (not recorded which). The receptors shown here come from a male donor with ankylosing spondylitis.

This clonotype was picked up many times. V is TRBV5-1 and J is TRBJ2-5; 9 bases map to TRBD2. CDR1 SGHRS and CDR2 YFSETQ come from the germline V gene. V shed 4 bases, J shed 4 bases, and the junction held 5 bases outside the gene matches. The CDR3 has 14 amino acids. CDR3 region: CASSMVSGGETQYF. For the CDR3, the DNA is TGCGCCAGCAGCATGGTTAGCGGGGGAGAGACCCAGTACTTC.

There are many counts of this clonotype. V and J are TRBV6-1 and TRBJ2-1; perhaps TRBD2 as D (7 bases). CDR1 and CDR2 from the germline V gene are MNHNS and SASEGT. V lost 3 bases and J lost 2, with 11 bases in between. CDR3 size: 15 residues. The CDR3 coding sequence is TGTGCCAGCAGTGAGGAGGGGGGGACCTACAATGAGCAGTTCTTC. This translates into CASSEEGGTYNEQFF.

The chain employs TRBV20-1 and TRBJ2-7; D is perhaps TRBD1 (6 bases). The CDR3 extends over 13 amino acids. Trimming pared 3 bases from V and 2 bases from J, leaving 11 bases between. In germline, CDR1 is DFQATT, CDR2 SNEGSKA (reference sequence). The DNA of the CDR3 is TGCAGTGCTAGCGGAAACAGGGCCTACGAGCAGTACTTC. As protein: CSASGNRAYEQYF.

The chain couples TRBV29-1 to TRBJ2-3; no clear D. Germline V gives CDR1 SQVTM, CDR2 ANQGSEA. CDR3 length: 13 residues. The V end was cut by 4 bases, the J end by 0 bases, with 8 bases between. The CDR3 sequence is CSVGSASTDTQYF. The CDR3 region has the DNA TGCAGCGTTGGCTCAGCTAGCACAGATACGCAGTATTTT.

The chain uses TRBV10-3 and TRBJ2-5, with D maybe TRBD1 (5 bases). CDR1 ENHRY and CDR2 SYGVKD come from the germline V gene. V lost 6 bases and J lost 4, with 15 bases in between. The length of the CDR3 is 14 residues. The CDR3 loop reads CAISGLDRGETQYF. Written as DNA, the CDR3 is TGTGCCATCAGCGGGTTAGATAGGGGAGAGACCCAGTACTTC.

This clonotype was counted many times. V and J are TRBV18 and TRBJ2-4, with a possible D match to TRBD1 (5 bases). Trimming took off 1 base at V and 1 base at J, with 11 bases between the two ends. The CDR3 extends over 16 amino acids. From germline, CDR1 is KGHSH and CDR2 LQKENI. As DNA, the CDR3 is TGTGCCAGCTCACCACTTAGGGGATCGGCCAAAAACATTCAGTACTTC. Amino acid sequence: CASSPLRGSAKNIQYF.

The chain links TRBV4-1 to TRBJ2-7, with TRBD2 matching 8 bases. Per germline, CDR1 MGHRA and CDR2 YSYEKL. This CDR3 has 17 amino acids. The junction had 9 bases not matched to a gene; V was cut back by 0 bases and J by 2 bases. CDR3 in DNA: TGCGCCAGCAGCCAAGAGATGAGTAGCGGGGCGACCTACGAGCAGTACTTC. This sequence encodes CASSQEMSSGATYEQYF.

This clonotype turned up a few times. CDR3 nucleotide sequence: TGTGCCAGCAGCCAAGATCGGGTGAGCAATCAGCCCCAGCATTTT. It yields the protein CASSQDRVSNQPQHF. The rearrangement joins TRBV3-1 to TRBJ1-5; no clear D gene. The CDR3 has 15 amino acids. Germline V gene data show CDR1 as LGHDT and CDR2 as YNNKEL (reference sequence). With 0 bases removed from V and 1 base from J, the gap between germline ends came to 7 bases.

The CDR3 is CASSQDWDSSTDTQYF. The DNA for the CDR3 is TGCGCCAGCAGCCAAGATTGGGACAGTAGCACAGATACGCAGTATTTT. The gene calls are TRBV4-1 and TRBJ2-3; 7 positions agree with TRBD1. V shed 0 bases and J 0 bases; nucleotides not matched to a gene: 3. CDR3 size: 16 residues. Germline V gene lookup returns CDR1 MGHRA and CDR2 YSYEKL.

Ten or more counts support this clonotype. This rearrangement joins TRBV12-3 or TRBV12-4 to TRBJ2-5; tentatively, D is TRBD1 (5 bases). V was shortened by 3 bases and J by 5 bases, with 7 bases between the two germline ends. The CDR3 consists of 12 residues. CDR3 nucleotides: TGTGCCAGCAGTTTCAACAGGGAGACCCAGTACTTC. Amino acid sequence: CASSFNRETQYF.

This chain connects TRBV12-3 or TRBV12-4 to TRBJ2-5; 9 nucleotides match TRBD1. This CDR3 comprises 15 residues. Losses at the gene ends were 6 bases for V and 4 bases for J; bases not matched to a gene: 9. The CDR3 reads CASSPGTGSPETQYF. For the CDR3, the DNA is TGTGCCAGCAGCCCCGGGACAGGGTCCCCAGAGACCCAGTACTTC.

The count of this clonotype is one. V usage is TRBV5-1 and J usage is TRBJ1-1; D not certain. Looked up from germline, CDR1 is SGHRS and CDR2 is YFSETQ. The V and J ends lost 0 bases and 11 bases respectively, with 14 bases between them. The length of the CDR3 is 13 residues. The CDR3 sequence: CASSLGGQTSAFF. The DNA of the CDR3 is TGCGCCAGCAGCTTGGGTGGCCAAACCAGCGCTTTCTTT.

The chain employs TRBV7-2 and TRBJ2-1, with TRBD2 matching 10 bases. The CDR3 is 13 residues long. V lost 2 bases and J lost 15; bases outside the gene matches: 7. Germline-derived CDR1 and CDR2 are SGHTA and FQGNSA. CDR3 DNA sequence: TGTGCCAGCAGCTTATCAGAAGCGGGGGGGATGTTCTTC. This gives the protein CASSLSEAGGMFF.

The chain employs TRBV24-1 and TRBJ2-1; 8 positions agree with TRBD2. Germline CDR1 is KGHDR and CDR2 is SFDVKD. Unmatched junction bases numbered 3, after V lost 4 bases and J lost 2 bases. There are 15 residues in the CDR3. This CDR3 reads CATSEAGLAYNEQFF. The CDR3 nucleotides read TGTGCCACCAGTGAAGCGGGACTAGCCTACAATGAGCAGTTCTTC.

The chain recombines TRBV12-3 or TRBV12-4 with TRBJ2-7; D is possibly TRBD2 (6 bases). Trimming cost V 2 bases and J 2 bases, with 7 bases left between them. The CDR3 is 13 amino acids. The CDR3: CASSLWEAYEQYF. DNA for the CDR3: TGTGCCAGCAGTTTATGGGAGGCCTACGAGCAGTACTTC.

This clonotype appeared a few times. The gene calls are TRBV20-1 and TRBJ2-2, with 8 positions matching TRBD2. This CDR3 has 14 amino acids. The germline gives CDR1 DFQATT, CDR2 SNEGSKA (reference sequence). Germline trimming cut 3 bases from V and 4 bases from J; bases unmatched to any gene: 4. The CDR3 reads CSASSAGVTGELFF. In DNA form, the CDR3 reads TGCAGTGCTAGTTCAGCGGGAGTCACCGGGGAGCTGTTTTTT.

This clonotype has a handful of counts. The chain recombines TRBV9 with TRBJ2-7; 16 bases are a match to TRBD2. J was trimmed by 7 bases and V by 4 bases; bases with no gene match: 11. Germline CDR1 and CDR2: SGDLS and YYNGEE. This CDR3 spans 17 amino acids. CDR3 region: CASSQGLAGGSLLEQYF. In DNA, the CDR3 is TGTGCCAGCAGCCAGGGACTAGCGGGAGGGTCCCTCCTGGAGCAGTACTTC.

In its sample, this clonotype was seen a few times. V gene TRBV12-3 or TRBV12-4 combines with J gene TRBJ1-1, with a tentative D call TRBD1 (5 bases). This CDR3 is 17 amino acids long. V dropped 6 bases and J dropped 0 bases, with 20 bases sitting between them. This chain's CDR3 is CASSTPRGAGLNTEAFF. Here the CDR3 DNA reads TGTGCCAGCAGCACACCTCGGGGCGCGGGGTTGAACACTGAAGCTTTCTTT.

This sequence joins TRBV27 and TRBJ1-1; D not certain. This CDR3 is 19 amino acids long. From germline, CDR1 is MNHEY and CDR2 SMNVEV (reference sequence). V was clipped by 6 bases and J by 0 bases, with 26 bases between them. CDR3 bases: TGTGCCAGCAGCCTTAATTCTGTCACCCACCCTTTTATGAACACTGAAGCTTTCTTT. Amino acids: CASSLNSVTHPFMNTEAFF.

V and J are TRBV28 and TRBJ2-1; the match to TRBD1 covers 8 bases. The CDR3 runs 15 residues. V was clipped by 8 bases and J by 5 bases; unmatched bases: 11. Germline CDR1 reads MDHEN; CDR2 reads SYDVKM. The CDR3 region has the DNA TGTGCCAGCGGATCCCCAGGGGGCCTCCACAATGAGCAGTTCTTC. It is translated as CASGSPGGLHNEQFF.

The genes are TRBV6-2 or TRBV6-3 and TRBJ2-2; D ambiguous. Trimming took 1 base from V and 6 from J, leaving 6 bases between them. Germline V gives CDR1 MNHEY, CDR2 SVGEGT. The CDR3 sequence is 13 residues long. CDR3 protein: CASSYFFPGELFF. In nucleotides, the CDR3 is TGTGCCAGCAGTTACTTTTTCCCCGGGGAGCTGTTTTTT.